The 23 T cell receptor beta chains below were found in one sample sequenced in a study of a mutant IDH1 vaccine in newly diagnosed glioma. Time point indicated: week 47, end of study. Every single dose of the vaccine, 300 ug of mutant IDH1 20-mer peptide, came with topical imiquimod. Generated by immunoSEQ multiplex PCR, the TCRdb table keeps only in-frame clones and is missing some. The profile shows about 90,000 clones, 85% to 90% of them singletons. These receptors lack a known antigen. The sample consisted of PBMCs, taken from a glioma patient whose treatment included an IDH1 peptide vaccine. The source is a woman in her 50s with glioma.

The CDR3: CASITGTNEKLFF. The CDR3 nucleotides read TGTGCCAGCATCACAGGGACGAATGAAAAACTGTTTTTT. This sequence joins TRBV6-6 and TRBJ1-4; D possibly corresponds to TRBD1 (6 bases). Trimming took off 7 bases at V and 5 bases at J, with 11 bases between the two ends. Per the germline V gene, CDR1 is MNHNY and CDR2 is SVGAGI (reference sequence). The CDR3 has 13 amino acids.

The chain links TRBV28 to TRBJ2-3, with TRBD2 as a possible D gene (6 bases). This CDR3 has 14 amino acids. The germline CDR1 and CDR2 sequences are MDHEN and SYDVKM. V was clipped by 5 bases and J by 0 bases, with 9 bases between them. The CDR3 is CASSHGGSTDTQYF. In DNA, the CDR3 is TGTGCCAGCAGTCACGGGGGTAGCACAGATACGCAGTATTTT.

This chain joins TRBV30 and TRBJ2-3; D ambiguous. Germline lookup yields CDR1 GTSNPN and CDR2 SVGIG (reference sequence). Trimming took 5 bases from V and 4 from J, leaving 10 bases between them. This CDR3 has 12 residues. CDR3 sequence reads: CAWSFGSDTQYF. In nucleotides, the CDR3 is TGTGCCTGGTCCTTTGGATCAGATACGCAGTATTTT.

V and J are TRBV20-1 and TRBJ1-5, with a weak D call TRBD1 (6 bases). The V end lost 5 bases, the J end lost 13 bases, and 15 bases lay between the germline ends. The CDR3 is 11 residues long. CDR1 and CDR2 from the germline V gene are DFQATT and SNEGSKA (reference sequence). The CDR3 loop is CSAWDTRSQHF. The CDR3 bases are TGCAGTGCTTGGGACACTCGTTCTCAGCATTTT.

This rearrangement joins TRBV19 to TRBJ1-1, with D unclear. This CDR3 contains 13 residues. Trimming left V 2 bases short and J 12 bases short, with 16 bases between. CDR1 and CDR2 (germline): LNHDA, SQIVND (reference sequence). The CDR3 protein is CASSIKGSKKSFF. As DNA, the CDR3 is TGTGCCAGTAGTATAAAGGGTTCCAAGAAATCTTTCTTT.

The chain carries TRBV5-4 and TRBJ2-7; TRBD1 agrees at 8 bases. The germline gives CDR1 SGHNT, CDR2 YYREEE (reference sequence). J was trimmed by 2 bases and V by 4 bases; bases with no gene match: 5. CDR3 size: 14 residues. The CDR3 region is CASSPGTGAYEQYF. CDR3 sequence (DNA): TGTGCCAGCAGCCCCGGGACAGGCGCCTACGAGCAGTACTTC.

The chain combines TRBV29-1 with TRBJ1-1, with D maybe TRBD1 (6 bases). The CDR3 runs to 13 residues. Germline assignment: CDR1 SQVTM and CDR2 ANQGSEA. V was shortened by 5 bases and J by 0 bases, with 10 bases between the two germline ends. This CDR3 reads CSVMAGVNTEAFF. Written as DNA, the CDR3 is TGCAGCGTTATGGCAGGGGTGAACACTGAAGCTTTCTTT.

A few counts support this clone. The chain joins TRBV5-8 to TRBJ1-1, with 7 bases identical to TRBD1. Germline trimming cut 2 bases from V and 6 bases from J; bases unmatched to any gene: 7. The CDR3 sequence is 14 residues long. The V gene's germline CDR1 is SGHTS and CDR2 YDEGEE. The CDR3 loop reads CASSFGQADSEAFF. DNA of the CDR3: TGTGCCAGCAGCTTCGGACAGGCGGATTCTGAAGCTTTCTTT.

The chain combines TRBV27 with TRBJ1-6, with D possibly matching TRBD1 (6 bases). The CDR3 length is 14 residues. The germline V and J ends were trimmed by 6 bases and 10 bases, with 16 bases remaining between them. Looked up from germline, CDR1 is MNHEY and CDR2 is SMNVEV (reference sequence). The CDR3 DNA is TGTGCCAGCAGCCCAAGCAGGGGAGGATCACCCCTCCACTTT. It is translated as CASSPSRGGSPLHF.

The chain is built from TRBV6-5 and TRBJ2-1, with 11 bases identical to TRBD2. The CDR3 is made up of 15 amino acids. Trimming cost V 6 bases and J 8 bases; bases outside gene matches: 9. From germline, CDR1 is MNHEY and CDR2 SVGAGI. The CDR3 region has the DNA TGTGCCAGCAGCCTTACTAGCGGGGGCGGCGATGAGCAGTTCTTC. This gives the protein CASSLTSGGGDEQFF.

The DNA of the CDR3 is TGTGCCAGCAGCCCCCGGGACAGGGGTTTATACGAGCAGTACTTC. Its protein product is CASSPRDRGLYEQYF. The rearrangement joins TRBV7-9 to TRBJ2-7, with 10 nucleotides matching TRBD1. The CDR3 covers 15 residues. The trim removed 5 bases at V and 4 bases at J, leaving 8 bases unmatched. The germline gives CDR1 SEHNR, CDR2 FQNEAQ (reference sequence).

For the CDR3, the DNA is TGTGCCTGGACAAAGGCGGGAGGACTAGGAGAGACCCAGTACTTC. Its protein is CAWTKAGGLGETQYF. The V gene is TRBV30, the J gene TRBJ2-5, with 8 bases lining up with TRBD2. In germline, CDR1 is GTSNPN, CDR2 SVGIG (reference sequence). CDR3 length equals 15 residues. V lost 4 bases to trimming and J lost 4 bases; unmatched junction nucleotides: 11.

V and J are TRBV6-5 and TRBJ1-5; D unclear. This CDR3 is built from 15 residues. CDR1 MNHEY and CDR2 SVGAGI come from the germline V gene. The V and J ends lost 0 bases and 0 bases respectively, with 6 bases between them. This CDR3 is CASSYSQYSNQPQHF. DNA for the CDR3: TGTGCCAGCAGTTACTCGCAGTATAGCAATCAGCCCCAGCATTTT.

This clone appeared a single time. The J gene is TRBJ2-4, the V gene TRBV6-5; D perhaps matches TRBD2 (5 bases). Germline CDR1 is MNHEY and CDR2 is SVGAGI. The CDR3 has 14 residues. V lost 0 bases to trimming and J lost 8 bases, with 11 bases between them. The CDR3 loop is CASSYSGSRDIQYF. The CDR3 bases are TGTGCCAGCAGTTACTCAGGGAGTAGGGACATTCAGTACTTC.

The genes are TRBV6-6 and TRBJ2-5; 7 nucleotides agree with TRBD1. Germline V gives CDR1 MNHNY, CDR2 SVGAGI (reference sequence). The V and J ends lost 2 bases and 2 bases, in that order; junction bases with no gene match: 5. The CDR3 length is 15 residues. CDR3 amino acids: CASSYRQGWQETQYF. In DNA form, the CDR3 reads TGTGCCAGCAGTTACAGACAGGGTTGGCAAGAGACCCAGTACTTC.

This chain joins TRBV6-5 and TRBJ2-1; 13 bases map to TRBD2. Germline CDR1 reads MNHEY; CDR2 reads SVGAGI. The J segment lost 11 bases and the V segment lost 5 bases, leaving 3 bases of the junction unmatched. The CDR3 is made up of 13 amino acids. Here the CDR3 DNA reads TGTGCCAGCAGTCGGACTAGCGGGAGACAGCAGTTCTTC. Protein: CASSRTSGRQQFF.

The chain has TRBV6-1 and TRBJ2-7; D unresolved. V lost 1 base, J lost 11 bases, and 9 bases lay in between. CDR1 is MNHNS and CDR2 is SASEGT in the germline V gene. The CDR3 runs 11 residues. The CDR3 protein is CASSEGVDKYF. As DNA, the CDR3 is TGTGCCAGCAGTGAAGGGGTAGACAAGTACTTC.

V is TRBV7-3 and J is TRBJ1-1, with 7 bases aligning to TRBD1. The germline CDR1 and CDR2 sequences are SGHTA and FQGTGA. The J segment lost 5 bases and the V segment lost 5 bases, leaving 14 bases of the junction unmatched. The CDR3 spans 16 residues. DNA for the CDR3: TGTGCCAGCAGCAGTTACGGGCAAGGGGGCGTGACTGAAGCTTTCTTT. It encodes CASSSYGQGGVTEAFF.

This clone appeared once. V and J are TRBV7-3 and TRBJ2-1, with TRBD1 matching over 12 bases. Trimming took 3 bases from V and 4 from J; bases not matched to a gene: 1. The CDR3 runs to 15 residues. The germline V gene encodes CDR1 SGHTA and CDR2 FQGTGA. For the CDR3, the DNA is TGTGCCAGCAGCTTGGGACAGGGGGCTTACAATGAGCAGTTCTTC. It yields the protein CASSLGQGAYNEQFF.

The chain has TRBV7-8 and TRBJ2-7; D is ambiguous. V shed 4 bases and J shed 2 bases, with 15 bases lying between them. The CDR3 is 15 amino acids. The V gene's germline CDR1 is SGHVS and CDR2 FQNEAQ. DNA of the CDR3: TGTGCCAGCAGCTCAAGACCTCCGGGCGCCTACGAGCAGTACTTC. This gives the protein CASSSRPPGAYEQYF.

This clone has more than one count but fewer than ten. The chain is built from TRBV2 and TRBJ1-5; perhaps TRBD1 as D (5 bases). The CDR3 spans 13 residues. Germline assignment: CDR1 SNHLY and CDR2 FYNNEI. The V and J ends lost 8 bases and 7 bases respectively, with 15 bases between them. CDR3 in DNA: TGTGCCAGCTCCCTAGGGGTTCGGCAGCCCCAGCATTTT. Its protein is CASSLGVRQPQHF.

The V gene is TRBV6-5, the J gene TRBJ2-1, with D possibly being TRBD2 (5 bases). The germline gives CDR1 MNHEY, CDR2 SVGAGI. V was pared by 5 bases and J by 5 bases, with 13 bases between. This CDR3 comprises 14 residues. The CDR3 loop reads CASSIGGADNEQFF. CDR3 coding DNA: TGTGCCAGCAGTATCGGAGGAGCGGACAATGAGCAGTTCTTC.

This chain uses TRBV30 with TRBJ1-1, with a possible D match to TRBD1 (6 bases). The germline gives CDR1 GTSNPN, CDR2 SVGIG (reference sequence). The V and J ends lost 5 bases and 5 bases respectively, with 18 bases between them. CDR3 size: 14 residues. CDR3 protein: CAWCLNPGDTEAFF. CDR3 sequence (DNA): TGTGCCTGGTGCCTTAACCCAGGGGATACTGAAGCTTTCTTT.